The clone carrying this T cell receptor (beta chain) is medium-sized in the sample. Its target is not known. Findings and caveats of the study: Tumor memory CD4+ T cell TCR gene usage was found to cluster with blood and lymph node memory CD4+ cells and with lymph node naive CD4+ cells. Greatest tumor Treg TCR overlap was with tumor naive CD4+ cells.

Full-length variable regions came from constant-region reverse primers plus semi-nested Nested Universal Primer A PCR. TCRdb re-analysed the 5' RACE reads in MiXCR, keeping a single row per CDR3 protein. This sample has roughly 8,500 distinct CDR3 sequences, with roughly a quarter found just once. Losses at the gene ends were 5 bases for V and 2 bases for J; bases not matched to a gene: 9. The CDR3 is made up of 16 amino acids. Germline assignment: CDR1 SGHNT and CDR2 YENEEA. The receptor comes from a female donor with breast cancer. What was sequenced was naive CD4+ T cells sorted from a lymph node. This sample's subset: naive CD4+ T cells, CD4+CD45RA+CD25-. This rearrangement joins TRBV11-3 to TRBJ2-3; 8 bases are a match to TRBD1. The CDR3 is CASSTGGQGPTDTQYF. The CDR3 bases are TGTGCCAGCAGCACAGGTGGACAGGGCCCCACAGATACGCAGTATTTT.